Detailed here is one TCR beta chain. Its target is not known. The data originate from a study of T cells after yellow fever vaccination. Study outcomes and limitations: Reappearance after the booster was seen for most primary-vaccination clones, at 96% CD4 and more than 80% CD8.

From the 5' RACE reads, TCRdb called clonotypes with MiXCR, one entry per CDR3 protein. Of under 300,000 distinct CDR3 sequences listed, about 7% are singletons. Per the germline V gene, CDR1 is LGHNA and CDR2 is YSLEER. CDR3 length: 15 amino acids. V lost 0 bases and J lost 0, with 9 bases in between. The chain links TRBV4-3 to TRBJ2-7; D remains ambiguous. The source was CD4+ T cells sorted from PBMCs, collected 15 days after the yellow fever booster vaccination. The TCR originated in a man aged 25 to 45 who received the YFV17D yellow fever vaccine. CDR3 in amino acids: CASSQDVSSSYEQYF. The CDR3 DNA reads TGCGCCAGCAGCCAAGATGTGTCTAGCTCCTACGAGCAGTACTTC.